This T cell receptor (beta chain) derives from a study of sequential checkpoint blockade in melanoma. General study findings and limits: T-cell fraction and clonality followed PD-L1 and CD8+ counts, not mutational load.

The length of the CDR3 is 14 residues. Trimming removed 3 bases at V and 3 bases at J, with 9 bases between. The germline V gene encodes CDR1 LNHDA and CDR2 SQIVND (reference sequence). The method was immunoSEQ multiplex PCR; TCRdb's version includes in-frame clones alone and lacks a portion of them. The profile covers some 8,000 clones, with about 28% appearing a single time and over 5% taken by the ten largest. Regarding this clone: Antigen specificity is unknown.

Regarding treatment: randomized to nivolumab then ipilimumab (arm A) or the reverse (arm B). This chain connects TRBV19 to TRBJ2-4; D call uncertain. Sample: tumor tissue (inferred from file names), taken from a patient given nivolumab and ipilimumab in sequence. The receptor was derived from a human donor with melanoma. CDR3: CASSMNNNKNIQYF. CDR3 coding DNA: TGTGCCAGTAGTATGAACAACAACAAAAACATTCAGTACTTC. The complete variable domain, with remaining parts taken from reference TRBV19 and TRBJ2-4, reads DGGITQSPKYLFRKEGQNVTLSCEQNLNHDAMYWYRQDPGQGLRLIYYSQIVNDFQKGDIAEGYSVSREKKESFPLTVTSAQKNPTAFYLCASSMNNNKNIQYFGAGTRLSVL.